The 15 T cell receptor beta chains reported below all come from one sample, sequenced in a study of shared clonotypes between healthy human individuals. Some clones are missing from TCRdb's copy, which holds only in-frame ones; the method was immunoSEQ multiplex PCR. The repertoire has approximately 1,000,000 clones, 75% to 80% of them found once; the top ten carry about 0.52%. Material for sequencing was memory CD4+ T cells from PBMCs. Subset given: CD45RA-negative fraction. These TCRs come from a man aged 18 to 35 in good health. Some clones in this sample may be carry-over from other donors' samples.

The rearrangement joins TRBV27 to TRBJ1-3; TRBD1 agrees at 8 bases. The germline V gene encodes CDR1 MNHEY and CDR2 SMNVEV (reference sequence). The CDR3 runs 14 residues. With 6 bases clipped from V and 7 bases from J, the junction kept 8 bases outside the gene matches. The CDR3 here is CASSPWTGWNTIYF. CDR3 coding DNA: TGTGCCAGCAGCCCCTGGACAGGGTGGAACACCATATATTTT.

The chain has TRBV18 and TRBJ2-7; the D is unclear. CDR3 size: 13 residues. Trimming stripped 0 bases from V and 5 bases from J, with 8 bases between. CDR1 is KGHSH and CDR2 is LQKENI in the germline V gene. The CDR3 loop is CASSPPGLDEQYF. In nucleotides, the CDR3 is TGTGCCAGCTCACCACCGGGCTTGGACGAGCAGTACTTC.

Notes on this clone: A much larger clone is a single base away; this may be a read error. The genes are TRBV13 and TRBJ1-2; D gene ambiguous. This CDR3 has 10 amino acids. V was cut by 2 bases and J by 6 bases, with 1 base left in between. Germline V CDR1 and CDR2: PRHDT, FYEKMQ (reference sequence). CDR3 protein: CASSLNGYTF. In DNA, the CDR3 is TGTGCCAGCAGCTTAAATGGCTACACCTTC.

With regard to this clone: Other DNA variants within this sample encode the same CDR3. V is TRBV7-2 and J is TRBJ2-1; 9 bases are shared with TRBD2. The J segment lost 7 bases and the V segment lost 0 bases, leaving 4 bases of the junction unmatched. CDR1 and CDR2 (germline): SGHTA, FQGNSA. The CDR3 has 15 residues. The CDR3 DNA is TGTGCCAGCAGCTTAGCCGGTACTAGCGGGAATGAGCAGTTCTTC. This encodes CASSLAGTSGNEQFF.

V usage is TRBV12-5 and J usage is TRBJ2-1, with 7 bases aligning to TRBD2. Germline V lookup: CDR1 LGHNT, CDR2 FRNRAP. With V trimmed by 0 bases and J by 7 bases, 9 bases remained unmatched. This CDR3 is 16 amino acids long. In DNA, the CDR3 is TGTGCTAGTGGTTTGGTACAGAGCGGGATTGAAAATGAGCAGTTCTTC. Residues: CASGLVQSGIENEQFF.

V is TRBV11-3 and J is TRBJ1-5; D is unclear. Germline CDR1 SGHNT, CDR2 YENEEA. This CDR3 is 15 amino acids long. V was pared by 3 bases and J by 1 base, with 10 bases between. CDR3 coding DNA: TGTGCCAGCAGCTTTCCGGGTGAAAGCAATCAGCCCCAGCATTTT. Protein product: CASSFPGESNQPQHF.

DNA for the CDR3: TGTGCCAGCAGTTCCGGTAGCGGGAGATTTGAGCAGTTCTTC. Translation: CASSSGSGRFEQFF. V and J are TRBV6-6 and TRBJ2-1; 9 bases are a match to TRBD2. CDR1 MNHNY and CDR2 SVGAGI come from the germline V gene (reference sequence). This CDR3 is built from 14 residues. With V trimmed by 4 bases and J by 9 bases, 7 bases remained unmatched.

The chain carries TRBV6-5 and TRBJ2-7; TRBD2 is a possible D gene (5 bases). The V gene's germline CDR1 is MNHEY and CDR2 SVGAGI. Trimming took 6 bases from V and 1 from J, leaving 16 bases between them. CDR3 length: 15 amino acids. CDR3 coding DNA: TGTGCCAGCAGCGTCTCTACGGACTCATCCTACGAGCAGTACTTC. It is translated as CASSVSTDSSYEQYF.

This clone appeared a few times. The chain couples TRBV19 to TRBJ1-5; D is ambiguous. The V and J ends lost 3 bases and 0 bases respectively, with 6 bases between them. CDR3 length equals 14 residues. The germline CDR1 and CDR2 sequences are LNHDA and SQIVND (reference sequence). DNA for the CDR3: TGTGCCAGTAGTATCGTCTTTAGCAATCAGCCCCAGCATTTT. Amino acid sequence: CASSIVFSNQPQHF.

This clone has only one observation. The genes are TRBV5-1 and TRBJ2-1, with D hard to call. CDR1 and CDR2 (germline): SGHRS, YFSETQ. The CDR3 totals 15 residues. V dropped 4 bases and J dropped 0 bases, with 11 bases sitting between them. This chain's CDR3 is CASSPMALSYNEQFF. The CDR3 DNA reads TGCGCCAGCAGCCCCATGGCCCTCTCCTACAATGAGCAGTTCTTC.

The CDR3 spells CASSSSRAANEQFF. The CDR3 DNA sequence: TGTGCCAGCAGCTCCTCCCGGGCAGCTAATGAGCAGTTCTTC. The V call is TRBV7-3, the J call TRBJ2-1; D remains ambiguous. The V end was cut by 4 bases, the J end by 7 bases, with 14 bases between. The CDR3 runs 14 residues. Looked up from germline, CDR1 is SGHTA and CDR2 is FQGTGA.

On this clone itself: The same CDR3 is also encoded by other DNA sequences in this sample. V and J are TRBV9 and TRBJ2-7, with D possibly being TRBD1 (6 bases). The CDR3 has 14 residues. Germline V gene sequence: CDR1 SGDLS, CDR2 YYNGEE. Trimming took 3 bases from V and 0 from J, leaving 10 bases between them. The CDR3 DNA is TGTGCCAGCAGCGCCACAGGGTCCTCCTACGAGCAGTACTTC. Protein: CASSATGSSYEQYF.

The V call is TRBV7-3, the J call TRBJ2-5, with D tentatively TRBD1 or TRBD2 (5 bases each). The germline V gene encodes CDR1 SGHTA and CDR2 FQGTGA. V was trimmed by 3 bases and J by 5 bases, leaving 16 bases between them. The CDR3 is made up of 15 amino acids. CDR3 sequence reads: CASSLGVSGVETQYF. CDR3 coding DNA: TGTGCCAGCAGCTTGGGGGTTAGTGGTGTGGAGACCCAGTACTTC.

The count of this clone is one. This sequence joins TRBV9 and TRBJ1-4; 7 bases agree with TRBD1. The CDR3 covers 15 residues. Trimming removed 3 bases from V and 5 bases from J; junction bases left unmatched: 7. CDR1 is SGDLS, CDR2 YYNGEE, per germline. In DNA form, the CDR3 reads TGTGCCAGCAGCGGGAAAGGGGGCGCAAATGAAAAACTGTTTTTT. Protein sequence: CASSGKGGANEKLFF.

The chain is built from TRBV2 and TRBJ1-1; no definite D call. Germline V gives CDR1 SNHLY, CDR2 FYNNEI. Between the trimmed V and J ends, which lost 3 bases and 4 bases, there was a span of 9 bases. This CDR3 comprises 13 residues. The chain's CDR3 is CASSDDQSTEAFF. The DNA of the CDR3 is TGTGCCAGCAGTGATGACCAGAGCACTGAAGCTTTCTTT.